This section outlines one T cell receptor (beta chain) sequence together with its context. This entry belongs to a study of blood T cell repertoires in COVID-19. Turning to the study itself: Samples came from the United States, Italy and Spain, spanning acute and convalescent COVID-19. From T cells, B-cell-depleted T cells, or PBMCs came the material, which was cDNA or gDNA.

Study processing details: Reference gene primer amplification gave estimated nucleated cell counts. The method was immunoSEQ multiplex PCR; TCRdb's version includes in-frame clones alone and lacks a portion of them. V, J and clone size were drawn from that table, and D and trimming were deduced from the DNA. Here the sample spans around 99,000 clones, about 80% being singletons. The TCR comes from a woman aged 45-65 years with acute or convalescent COVID-19. The sequenced material came from peripheral blood.

As DNA, the CDR3 is TGCGCCAGTGATCAGGGGAGTGGTAACTATGGCTACACCTTC. As protein: CASDQGSGNYGYTF. The V call is TRBV5-1, the J call TRBJ1-2, with D possibly TRBD1 on 6 matching bases. Germline CDR1 SGHRS, CDR2 YFSETQ. The CDR3 has 14 residues. Between the trimmed V and J ends, which lost 8 bases and 1 base, there was a span of 15 bases.